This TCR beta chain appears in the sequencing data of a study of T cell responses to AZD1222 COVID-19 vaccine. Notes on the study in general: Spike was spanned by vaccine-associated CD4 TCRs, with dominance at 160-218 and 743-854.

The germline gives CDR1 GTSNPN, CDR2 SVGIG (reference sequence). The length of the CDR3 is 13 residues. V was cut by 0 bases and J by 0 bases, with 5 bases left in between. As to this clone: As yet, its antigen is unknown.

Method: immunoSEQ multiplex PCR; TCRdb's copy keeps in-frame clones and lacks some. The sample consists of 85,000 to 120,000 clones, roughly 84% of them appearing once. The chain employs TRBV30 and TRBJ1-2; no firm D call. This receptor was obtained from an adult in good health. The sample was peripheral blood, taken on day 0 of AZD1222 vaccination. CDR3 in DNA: TGTGCCTGGAGTGTAAGCACTAACTATGGCTACACCTTC. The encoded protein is CAWSVSTNYGYTF.